A single sample is the source of the 30 T cell receptor beta chains below, sequenced in a study of OX40 agonist ivuxolimab in advanced cancers. The repertoire was sequenced with immunoSEQ multiplex PCR; TCRdb's copy has only in-frame clones and lacks some. The repertoire consists of about 31,000 clones, with roughly 90% occurring once and the leading ten covering 26%. The material sequenced was CD4+ or CD8+ T cells sorted from blood, taken in a trial of the OX40 agonist ivuxolimab. All receptors come from an adult with an advanced solid tumor such as melanoma, head and neck, liver or kidney cancer.

The chain recombines TRBV27 with TRBJ2-2; 9 bases line up with TRBD1. The trim removed 6 bases at V and 6 bases at J, leaving 5 bases unmatched. Per germline, CDR1 MNHEY and CDR2 SMNVEV (reference sequence). The CDR3 spans 14 residues. The CDR3 nucleotides are TGTGCCAGCAGCCTACAGGGGGCCTCCGGGGAGCTGTTTTTT. It codes for CASSLQGASGELFF.

The chain carries TRBV28 and TRBJ2-7; either TRBD1 or TRBD2 may supply D (5 bases each). CDR3 length: 15 amino acids. The V gene's germline CDR1 is MDHEN and CDR2 SYDVKM. The V gene lost 2 bases and the J gene lost 3 bases, with 14 bases spanning the gap. In nucleotides, the CDR3 is TGTGCCAGCAGTTTACTCGGGACCGGGGACTACGAGCAGTACTTC. This gives the protein CASSLLGTGDYEQYF. Together with reference TRBV28 and TRBJ2-7, the CDR3 gives the full variable domain: DVKVTQSSRYLVKRTGEKVFLECVQDMDHENMFWYRQDPGLGLRLIYFSYDVKMKEKGDIPEGYSVSREKKERFSLILESASTNQTSMYLCASSLLGTGDYEQYFGPGTRLTVT.

This clone was seen once. The chain joins TRBV19 to TRBJ2-3, with 13 nucleotides matching TRBD2. In germline, CDR1 is LNHDA, CDR2 SQIVND (reference sequence). V was pared by 5 bases and J by 4 bases, with 24 bases of the junction left unmatched. The CDR3 spans 22 residues. This CDR3 reads CASSAQEVGRTSGGARADTQYF. The CDR3 DNA reads as TGTGCCAGTAGTGCCCAAGAGGTAGGGCGTACTAGCGGGGGGGCCCGTGCAGATACGCAGTATTTT. The entire variable domain, with the rest obtained from reference TRBV19 and TRBJ2-3, is as follows: DGGITQSPKYLFRKEGQNVTLSCEQNLNHDAMYWYRQDPGQGLRLIYYSQIVNDFQKGDIAEGYSVSREKKESFPLTVTSAQKNPTAFYLCASSAQEVGRTSGGARADTQYFGPGTRLTVL.

This clone came up a few times. The chain couples TRBV29-1 to TRBJ1-1; 9 positions match TRBD1. CDR3 size: 12 residues. Germline V CDR1 and CDR2: SQVTM, ANQGSEA. The J segment lost 4 bases and the V segment lost 6 bases, leaving 3 bases of the junction unmatched. Here the CDR3 reads CSVQTGGTEAFF. Here the CDR3 DNA reads TGCAGCGTCCAGACAGGGGGCACTGAAGCTTTCTTT.

This rearrangement joins TRBV27 to TRBJ1-2; D is undetermined. Germline V gene sequence: CDR1 MNHEY, CDR2 SMNVEV (reference sequence). The CDR3 runs 16 residues. Trimming took 2 bases from V and 7 from J, leaving 20 bases between them. CDR3 sequence reads: CASSLITELPYAGYTF. CDR3 in DNA: TGTGCCAGCAGTTTAATAACAGAACTACCCTATGCTGGCTACACCTTC.

The J gene is TRBJ2-7, the V gene TRBV27; no firm D call. The germline gives CDR1 MNHEY, CDR2 SMNVEV (reference sequence). V was trimmed by 5 bases and J by 2 bases, leaving 10 bases between them. The CDR3 totals 13 residues. The CDR3 reads CASSPGRAYEQYF. The CDR3, as DNA: TGTGCCAGCAGTCCCGGACGGGCCTACGAGCAGTACTTC.

V usage is TRBV4-3 and J usage is TRBJ1-2; TRBD1 might be the D (5 bases). This CDR3 contains 16 residues. Between the trimmed V and J ends, which lost 0 bases and 4 bases, there was a span of 15 bases. Germline V gene data show CDR1 as LGHNA and CDR2 as YSLEER. The CDR3: CASSQDAGRPTYGYTF. The CDR3 DNA reads TGCGCCAGCAGCCAAGATGCAGGGAGGCCCACCTATGGCTACACCTTC.

This clone was counted a single time. J is TRBJ2-2 and V is TRBV5-6; tentatively, D is TRBD1 or TRBD2 (6 bases each). V was clipped by 6 bases and J by 5 bases, with 20 bases between them. Germline CDR1 and CDR2: SGHDT and YYEEEE. The CDR3 is made up of 16 amino acids. This CDR3 is CASTKSGGWGTGELFF. The DNA of the CDR3 is TGTGCCAGCACCAAGTCCGGGGGCTGGGGAACCGGGGAGCTGTTTTTT.

The V and J genes are TRBV28 and TRBJ1-2, with 7 bases identical to TRBD1. The V gene's germline CDR1 is MDHEN and CDR2 SYDVKM. The trim removed 6 bases at V and 6 bases at J, leaving 4 bases unmatched. This CDR3 region has 12 residues. The chain's CDR3 is CASRTGADGYTF. As DNA, the CDR3 is TGTGCCAGCAGAACAGGGGCGGATGGCTACACCTTC.

The CDR3 region is CASSLVLTDTQYF. The CDR3 nucleotides read TGTGCCAGCAGCTTAGTTCTGACAGATACGCAGTATTTT. The chain recombines TRBV7-9 with TRBJ2-3; D unclear. Germline V gene data show CDR1 as SEHNR and CDR2 as FQNEAQ (reference sequence). V shed 1 base and J shed 3 bases, with 5 bases lying between them. The CDR3 runs to 13 residues.

This clone came up once. The chain uses TRBV4-1 and TRBJ2-7, with TRBD1 identical over 8 bases. CDR3 length equals 13 residues. V lost 7 bases and J lost 9; bases outside the gene matches: 11. Germline lookup yields CDR1 MGHRA and CDR2 YSYEKL. CDR3 protein: CASKPQGAAWQYF. CDR3 in DNA: TGCGCCAGCAAGCCGCAGGGGGCGGCGTGGCAGTACTTC.

The rearrangement joins TRBV27 to TRBJ1-1; D remains ambiguous. V lost 3 bases to trimming and J lost 7 bases, with 12 bases between them. Germline V gene sequence: CDR1 MNHEY, CDR2 SMNVEV (reference sequence). The CDR3 is 13 residues long. This CDR3 is CASSFTLAGEAFF. CDR3 coding DNA: TGTGCCAGCAGTTTCACACTCGCGGGTGAAGCTTTCTTT.

J is TRBJ1-1 and V is TRBV28; D is unresolved. The CDR3 sequence is 12 residues long. Germline values: CDR1 MDHEN, CDR2 SYDVKM. V was cut by 3 bases and J by 11 bases, with 13 bases left in between. CDR3 DNA: TGTGCCAGCAGTTTGGGCGGGTCTATGGCTTTCTTT. Encoded protein: CASSLGGSMAFF.

J is TRBJ1-5 and V is TRBV6-5, with D maybe TRBD1 (6 bases). Looked up from germline, CDR1 is MNHEY and CDR2 is SVGAGI. The V and J ends lost 7 bases and 1 base respectively, with 14 bases between them. The CDR3 contains 15 residues. This CDR3 is CASTNRGVSNQPQHF. CDR3 nucleotides: TGTGCCAGCACTAATAGGGGGGTCAGCAATCAGCCCCAGCATTTT.

This clone has just one count. This chain joins TRBV20-1 and TRBJ2-1; D is ambiguous. This CDR3 has 10 amino acids. The germline gives CDR1 DFQATT, CDR2 SNEGSKA (reference sequence). The CDR3 sequence: CSVDPGEQFF. Here the CDR3 DNA reads TGCAGCGTAGACCCAGGTGAGCAGTTCTTC.

CDR3 DNA sequence: TGTGCCAGTAGTCAGTCCGGATCCTACGAGCAGTACTTC. Translating gives CASSQSGSYEQYF. This rearrangement joins TRBV19 to TRBJ2-7; D is ambiguous. This CDR3 region has 13 residues. Trimming pared 5 bases from V and 1 base from J, leaving 9 bases between. CDR1 is LNHDA, CDR2 SQIVND, per germline (reference sequence).

The CDR3 coding sequence is TGTGCCAGCAGCTTAACACGGACGGCGAGCTACGAGCAGTACTTC. Residues: CASSLTRTASYEQYF. This chain joins TRBV7-9 and TRBJ2-7; no reliable D call. Looked up from germline, CDR1 is SEHNR and CDR2 is FQNEAQ (reference sequence). Trimming took 2 bases from V and 3 from J, leaving 14 bases between them. This CDR3 comprises 15 residues.

The genes are TRBV9 and TRBJ2-3, with 9 bases that match TRBD2. Germline V gene lookup returns CDR1 SGDLS and CDR2 YYNGEE. The length of the CDR3 is 17 residues. V was pared by 2 bases and J by 3 bases, with 10 bases of the junction left unmatched. The CDR3 here is CASSVPLAGGPTDTQYF. The CDR3 region has the DNA TGTGCCAGCAGCGTTCCTCTGGCGGGGGGGCCTACAGATACGCAGTATTTT.

The CDR3 sequence is CASSDPLENTGELFF. The DNA for the CDR3 is TGTGCCAGTAGTGATCCATTGGAGAACACCGGGGAGCTGTTTTTT. The chain is built from TRBV19 and TRBJ2-2; D call uncertain. The germline CDR1 and CDR2 sequences are LNHDA and SQIVND (reference sequence). Deletions cut 5 bases from V and 1 base from J, with 11 bases between. The CDR3 consists of 15 residues.

The chain couples TRBV14 to TRBJ1-2, with D uncertain. This CDR3 is 15 amino acids long. Germline CDR1 is SGHDN and CDR2 is FVKESK. V dropped 3 bases and J dropped 0 bases, with 11 bases sitting between them. The CDR3 loop is CASSQATWSNYGYTF. CDR3 bases: TGTGCCAGCAGCCAGGCGACGTGGTCTAACTATGGCTACACCTTC. Looking up the rest from reference TRBV14 and TRBJ1-2 gives the full variable domain: EAGVTQFPSHSVIEKGQTVTLRCDPISGHDNLYWYRRVMGKEIKFLLHFVKESKQDESGMPNNRFLAERTGGTYSTLKVQPAELEDSGVYFCASSQATWSNYGYTFGSGTRLTVV.

V gene TRBV19 combines with J gene TRBJ1-6; 11 positions match TRBD1. The CDR3 totals 16 residues. Germline V gene data show CDR1 as LNHDA and CDR2 as SQIVND (reference sequence). The ends lost 5 bases at V and 7 bases at J; junction bases unmatched: 7. The CDR3 loop is CASSPRTGGRNSPLHF. The DNA for the CDR3 is TGTGCCAGTAGTCCCAGGACAGGGGGCAGGAATTCACCCCTCCACTTT. Full variable domain (missing parts from reference TRBV19 and TRBJ1-6): DGGITQSPKYLFRKEGQNVTLSCEQNLNHDAMYWYRQDPGQGLRLIYYSQIVNDFQKGDIAEGYSVSREKKESFPLTVTSAQKNPTAFYLCASSPRTGGRNSPLHFGNGTRLTVT.

The chain is built from TRBV7-2 and TRBJ1-5, with 9 bases aligning to TRBD1. The CDR3 consists of 16 residues. Trimming at V came to 4 bases and at J to 5 bases, leaving 9 bases not matched to a gene. Germline V CDR1 and CDR2: SGHTA, FQGNSA. In nucleotides, the CDR3 is TGTGCCAGCAGCTGGACGACAGGGGGTGGGGATCAGCCCCAGCATTTT. Protein sequence: CASSWTTGGGDQPQHF. Drawing the rest from reference TRBV7-2 and TRBJ1-5, the complete variable domain is GAGVSQSPSNKVTEKGKDVELRCDPISGHTALYWYRQSLGQGLEFLIYFQGNSAPDKSGLPSDRFSAERTGGSVSTLTIQRTQQEDSAVYLCASSWTTGGGDQPQHFGDGTRLSIL.

The genes are TRBV10-3 and TRBJ1-2; the D gene is possibly TRBD1 (6 bases). V lost 6 bases and J 0 bases, leaving 11 bases between the germline ends. Germline CDR1 is ENHRY and CDR2 is SYGVKD. The CDR3 has 14 residues. Here the CDR3 DNA reads TGTGCCATCAGGCAGTGGGACACTAACTATGGCTACACCTTC. Translated: CAIRQWDTNYGYTF.

J is TRBJ2-2 and V is TRBV6-5; TRBD1 or TRBD2 may be the D gene (5 bases each). The CDR3 has 15 amino acids. CDR1 is MNHEY and CDR2 is SVGAGI in the germline V gene. Trimming removed 7 bases from V and 2 bases from J, with 14 bases in between. The CDR3 region is CASTPGRDNTGELFF. DNA for the CDR3: TGTGCCAGCACCCCCGGCAGGGACAACACCGGGGAGCTGTTTTTT.

V gene TRBV12-5 combines with J gene TRBJ1-6; possible D gene TRBD1, 6 bases. Germline V lookup: CDR1 LGHNT, CDR2 FRNRAP. V lost 6 bases to trimming and J lost 8 bases, with 17 bases between them. The CDR3 extends over 15 amino acids. CDR3 sequence: CASGLMGGGYSPLHF. The CDR3 DNA is TGTGCTAGTGGCCTGATGGGAGGGGGGTATTCACCCCTCCACTTT.

CDR3 region: CASSVEGGPSAFF. In nucleotides, the CDR3 is TGTGCCAGCAGCGTAGAGGGGGGGCCCTCGGCTTTCTTT. The V call is TRBV9, the J call TRBJ1-1; D may be TRBD1 (6 bases). V was cut by 0 bases and J by 11 bases, with 14 bases left in between. Germline assignment: CDR1 SGDLS and CDR2 YYNGEE. CDR3 length equals 13 residues.

This chain joins TRBV10-2 and TRBJ2-2; no clear D gene. There are 11 residues in the CDR3. Trimming removed 4 bases from V and 6 bases from J, with 3 bases in between. CDR1 and CDR2 (germline): WSHSY, SAAADI. The CDR3: CASSVAGELFF. Here the CDR3 DNA reads TGCGCCAGCAGTGTGGCCGGGGAGCTGTTTTTT.

Only one count was recorded for this clone. J is TRBJ1-5 and V is TRBV7-9, with D possibly matching TRBD1 (5 bases). Trimming stripped 0 bases from V and 4 bases from J, with 16 bases between. CDR1 is SEHNR and CDR2 is FQNEAQ in the germline V gene (reference sequence). This CDR3 has 17 residues. As DNA, the CDR3 is TGTGCCAGCAGCTTAGCAATGACCGGGGCCCCAAATCAGCCCCAGCATTTT. The encoded protein is CASSLAMTGAPNQPQHF.

The CDR3, as DNA: TGTGCCAGCAGTTTAGGTCAGGGAAGAGAGACCCAGTACTTC. Protein sequence: CASSLGQGRETQYF. The rearrangement uses TRBV28 and TRBJ2-5; D might be TRBD1 (5 bases). The CDR3 sequence is 14 residues long. The V end was cut by 2 bases, the J end by 4 bases, with 11 bases between. Germline CDR1 MDHEN, CDR2 SYDVKM.

V usage is TRBV7-9 and J usage is TRBJ2-1; 7 bases fit TRBD1. V trimming: 1 base; J trimming: 9 bases; junction bases outside the gene matches: 12. CDR1 is SEHNR, CDR2 FQNEAQ, per germline (reference sequence). The CDR3 has 16 amino acids. The CDR3 loop is CASSLVLGQPYPEQFF. The CDR3 DNA follows: TGTGCCAGCAGCTTAGTCCTGGGACAGCCTTACCCTGAGCAGTTCTTC.